This TCR beta chain was captured in a study of cytomegalovirus exposure and HLA in healthy donors. CDR3 length: 15 amino acids. V shed 4 bases and J shed 1 base, with 13 bases lying between them. Germline V gene data show CDR1 as LNHNV and CDR2 as YYDKDF (reference sequence). With 60 Vbeta and 13 Jbeta primers, the PCR was carried out. Clones were read by immunoSEQ multiplex PCR, and TCRdb kept only the in-frame ones, dropping some. The sample carries approximately 210,000 clones, 75% to 85% recorded once. Study results and caveats: In a later analysis, HLA-associated beta chains showed higher expansion and lower generation probabilities than comparable chains. Trimming of TCR beta V- and J-genes showed a link, identified in a later analysis, to a missense DCLRE1C variant. Overall, about 160 TCR beta chains were annotated as cytomegalovirus-associated.

As concerns this clone: What it recognizes is unknown.

The TCR comes from a woman aged 45 to 65 in good health and CMV-seronegative. Sequencing input: PBMCs. This chain connects TRBV15 to TRBJ2-5, with D tentatively TRBD1 (6 bases). CDR3 sequence reads: CATSKPGVTQETQYF. CDR3 DNA: TGTGCCACCAGCAAACCAGGGGTGACCCAAGAGACCCAGTACTTC.